These T cell receptor beta chains were read from a single sample in a study of blood T cell repertoires in COVID-19. Assay: immunoSEQ multiplex PCR; the TCRdb copy retains only in-frame clones and omits some. The data contain 100,000 or so clones, over 75% of them singletons. The material sequenced was peripheral blood. The receptor set was obtained from a woman in her 30s with acute or convalescent COVID-19. Each CDR3 is given with its conserved first and last residue. The D gene is left open where the match is weak.

TRBV4-1,-,TRBJ1-6,TGCGCCAGCAGCCAAGGGGCGAGCTCCTATAATTCACCCCTCCACTTT,CASSQGASSYNSPLHF
TRBV7-9,TRBD1,TRBJ1-2,TGTGCCAGCACCGGGACAGGGGGAGATGGCTACACCTTC,CASTGTGGDGYTF
TRBV12-3/TRBV12-4,-,TRBJ1-2,TGTGCCAGCAGCCTAACCATTTACTATGGCTACACCTTC,CASSLTIYYGYTF
TRBV2,-,TRBJ1-5,TGTGCCAGCAGTGAAACTGGGAGAGGAAATCAGCCCCAGCATTTT,CASSETGRGNQPQHF
TRBV5-4,TRBD1,TRBJ1-2,TGTGCCAGCAGCCTTCGGGACAGCTATGGCTACACCTTC,CASSLRDSYGYTF
TRBV29-1,-,TRBJ2-7,TGCAGCGCGGTAGAGGGCAACGAGCAGTACTTC,CSAVEGNEQYF
TRBV5-1,-,TRBJ1-1,TGCGCCAGCAGATTTGGCCTATCGGGGGACACTGAAGCTTTCTTT,CASRFGLSGDTEAFF
TRBV5-1,-,TRBJ1-2,TGCGCCAGCAGCCCCTGGGAGGAAGGCTACACCTTC,CASSPWEEGYTF
TRBV5-1,-,TRBJ1-6,TGCGCCAGCAGCCTCGGGACTTACGATTCACCCCTCCACTTT,CASSLGTYDSPLHF
TRBV18,-,TRBJ1-2,TGTGCCAGCTCAGGCACATATGGCTACACCTTC,CASSGTYGYTF
TRBV12-5,TRBD2,TRBJ2-1,TGTGCTAGTGGTTTGACCGGACTAGCTTCTAGCGATGAGCAGTTCTTC,CASGLTGLASSDEQFF
TRBV4-2,TRBD2,TRBJ2-7,TGTGCCAGCAGCCAAGAAAACTGGCCGGGACTAGAGGTTGCCGAGCAGTACTTC,CASSQENWPGLEVAEQYF
TRBV19,-,TRBJ2-4,TGTGCCAGTAGTATAGGGGCTGATGGGAGGGCCAAAAACATTCAGTACTTC,CASSIGADGRAKNIQYF
TRBV5-6,-,TRBJ1-4,TGTGCCAGCAGCTTGGTCGCTAATGAAAAACTGTTTTTT,CASSLVANEKLFF
TRBV28,TRBD2,TRBJ2-2,TGTGCCAGCAGGGGGAGGGGCACCGGGGAGCTGTTTTTT,CASRGRGTGELFF
TRBV12-3/TRBV12-4,-,TRBJ1-4,TGTGCCAGCAGACCGGACAGTCCTAAACTGTTTTTT,CASRPDSPKLFF
TRBV2,-,TRBJ1-5,TGTGCCAGCAGTGAAACAGGTAGGGGTCAGCCCCAGCATTTT,CASSETGRGQPQHF
TRBV27,-,TRBJ2-7,TGTGCCAGCAGTTTTAGGGGCCAGACCCACGAGCAGTACTTC,CASSFRGQTHEQYF
TRBV28,TRBD1,TRBJ2-7,TGTGCCAGCAGTCCGTCCCGGGACAGGGGCCACACCGAGCAGTACTTC,CASSPSRDRGHTEQYF
TRBV6-5,-,TRBJ1-2,TGTGCCAGCAGTTACGGTGCGATTAACTATGGCTACACCTTC,CASSYGAINYGYTF
TRBV7-2,TRBD1,TRBJ1-1,TGTGCCAGCAGCTACCCCTCTGGGACAGGGAGGGAAACTGAAGCTTTCTTT,CASSYPSGTGRETEAFF
TRBV5-1,TRBD2,TRBJ2-1,TGCGCCAGCAGCTGGGGTAGCGGGGGGCTCAATGAGCAGTTCTTC,CASSWGSGGLNEQFF
TRBV19,TRBD1,TRBJ1-5,TGTGCCAGTAGTTCGACAGGGAGAAGCAATCAGCCCCAGCATTTT,CASSSTGRSNQPQHF
TRBV7-8,-,TRBJ2-7,TGTGCCAGCAGCCCAGGGATACGACAGGTCTCCTACGAGCAGTACTTC,CASSPGIRQVSYEQYF
TRBV18,-,TRBJ1-1,TGTGCCAGCTCACCACGACAGTTGAACACTGAAGCTTTCTTT,CASSPRQLNTEAFF
TRBV2,TRBD1,TRBJ2-2,TGTGCCGTCTTACGGACAGGCTTGAACACCGGGGAGCTGTTTTTT,CAVLRTGLNTGELFF
TRBV2,-,TRBJ2-3,TGTGCCAGCAGTCTCCGACTGGCACGCACAGATACGCAGTATTTT,CASSLRLARTDTQYF
TRBV6-1,-,TRBJ1-6,TGTGCCAGCAGTGAATCGGGGTATGGTAATTCACCCCTCCACTTT,CASSESGYGNSPLHF
TRBV3-1/TRBV3-2,-,TRBJ2-2,TGTGCCAGCAGCCAAGTTAAGGGGCCGACCGGGGAGCTGTTTTTT,CASSQVKGPTGELFF
TRBV5-1,TRBD2,TRBJ2-1,TGCGCCAGCAGCCCCACTAGCGGGGGTGATAATGAGCAGTTCTTC,CASSPTSGGDNEQFF
TRBV5-1,TRBD2,TRBJ2-5,TGCGCCAGCAGCTTTGGTCGGTCGGCTAGCGGGGCACAGGAGACCCAGTACTTC,CASSFGRSASGAQETQYF
TRBV7-9,-,TRBJ1-6,TGTGCCAGCAGCTTGATCCAGGGACCCCTCCACTTT,CASSLIQGPLHF
TRBV28,-,TRBJ2-7,TGTGCCAGCAGTCTAGGTCGGGTCGGGGGGCCAAAGTACTTC,CASSLGRVGGPKYF
TRBV28,-,TRBJ1-2,TGTGCCAGCAGTCCGACCACCTACAGTGATATCCGCTATGGCTACACCTTC,CASSPTTYSDIRYGYTF
TRBV13,TRBD1,TRBJ1-1,TGTGCCAGCAGCTTAGACAGGGGGGACACTGAAGCTTTCTTT,CASSLDRGDTEAFF
TRBV6-5,-,TRBJ1-5,TGTGCCAGCAGTTTGGACAGCCTCAATCAGCCCCAGCATTTT,CASSLDSLNQPQHF
TRBV2,TRBD1,TRBJ1-2,TGTGCCAGCAGTGGACAGGGCAACTATGGCTACACCTTC,CASSGQGNYGYTF
TRBV6-5,-,TRBJ2-4,TGTGCCAGCTCGGACAGAGCCAAAAACATTCAGTACTTC,CASSDRAKNIQYF
TRBV27,TRBD1,TRBJ1-5,TGTGCCAGCAGTGCCAGACAGGGGTGGAATCAGCCCCAGCATTTT,CASSARQGWNQPQHF